A selection of T cell receptor beta chains follows, all from one sample in a study of cytomegalovirus exposure and HLA in healthy donors. Repertoires were generated with immunoSEQ multiplex PCR, while TCRdb's copy carries only in-frame clones and drops some. Of under 200,000 clones in the sample, 84% were seen once. The sequenced material came from PBMCs. These TCRs come from a boy younger than 18 in good health and CMV-seronegative. Each CDR3 is given with its conserved first and last residue.

j_call v_call cdr3_aa
TRBJ2-1 TRBV15 CATSRVGPEQFF
TRBJ2-7 TRBV5-1 CASRLRGQGAYEQYF
TRBJ2-7 TRBV11-2 CASSLGSSPYEQYF
TRBJ2-7 TRBV4-1 CASSQDSGGSSYEQYF
- TRBV5-1 CASSPGGREYEQYF
TRBJ1-2 TRBV9 CASSVTGDYGYTF
TRBJ2-7 TRBV6-1 CASSPRTPYEQYF
TRBJ1-2 TRBV20-1 CSARDQGYTF
TRBJ2-7 TRBV4-2 CASSQDGSGGPAEQYF
TRBJ1-1 TRBV9 CASSVAPQVPEAFF
TRBJ2-7 TRBV9 CASSVGFAGSYEQYF
TRBJ1-2 TRBV7-8 CASSPISGDGYTF
TRBJ2-7 TRBV10-3 CATKSPSGEAYEQYF
TRBJ1-6 TRBV21-1 CASSKGPGQGNSPLHF
TRBJ1-2 TRBV14 CASSQKRGYGYTF
TRBJ2-5 TRBV30 CAWRLGAETQYF
TRBJ1-1 TRBV5-1 CASSLETTNTEAFF
TRBJ1-3 TRBV2 CASSYPQGSLNSGNTMYF
TRBJ1-6 TRBV6-6 CASSYSGGKDNSPLHF
TRBJ1-2 TRBV30 CAWSWGEGTTGYTF
TRBJ2-3 TRBV2 CASSVASGGITDTQYF
TRBJ2-1 TRBV29-1 CSVEADREEQFF
TRBJ1-5 TRBV2 CAGSRDRGRVGQPQHF
TRBJ1-1 TRBV14 CASSQDSGLGRKAFF
TRBJ2-3 TRBV7-2 CASSLVAGRPSTDTQYF
TRBJ1-1 TRBV5-1 CASSSGQVNTEAFF
TRBJ1-1 TRBV6-6 CASSPDRGIMNTEAFF
TRBJ2-5 TRBV11-2 CASSLTSGGALETQYF
TRBJ2-7 TRBV2 CATGSRTGKFYEQYF
TRBJ2-1 TRBV7-7 CASSLEAAGGSNNEQFF
TRBJ2-7 TRBV11-2 CASSLDGAGAGYEQYF
TRBJ2-3 TRBV21-1 CASSTPSGESTDTQYF
TRBJ1-4 TRBV5-1 CASMFRPGDREKLFF
TRBJ2-1 TRBV29-1 CSGTRDRVGNEQFF